These 5 T cell receptor beta chains were sequenced from one sample in a study of T-cell memory formation after mild COVID-19. TCRdb re-called the 5' RACE reads with MiXCR, one entry per CDR3 protein. In the table there are 200,000 to 300,000 distinct CDR3 sequences, approximately 16% of which are singletons. The sequenced sample consisted of PBMCs or a T cell subset sorted from them (not recorded which). These receptors were obtained from a man aged 18 to 29 who had mild COVID-19 (a few samples of this study predate the infection). Cell type and time point are not known.

The gene calls are TRBV7-9 and TRBJ1-6; D uncertain. Per germline, CDR1 SEHNR and CDR2 FQNEAQ (reference sequence). The CDR3 sequence is 13 residues long. V lost 7 bases, J lost 9 bases, and 13 bases lay in between. The CDR3 nucleotides are TGTGCCAGCACCCCACGGGTTGGTTCACCCCTCCACTTT. The encoded protein is CASTPRVGSPLHF.

The V call is TRBV27, the J call TRBJ2-5, with 9 nucleotides matching TRBD1. CDR3 size: 14 residues. J lost 5 bases, V lost 3 bases, and 4 bases had no gene match. Germline lookup yields CDR1 MNHEY and CDR2 SMNVEV (reference sequence). The CDR3 reads CASSFRTGAETQYF. The CDR3 bases are TGTGCCAGCAGTTTCAGGACAGGGGCTGAGACCCAGTACTTC.

The sample holds a few counts of this clonotype. The chain recombines TRBV4-1 with TRBJ2-2; D possibly corresponds to TRBD2 (5 bases). CDR1 and CDR2 from the germline V gene are MGHRA and YSYEKL. Trimming removed 8 bases at V and 0 bases at J, with 10 bases between. CDR3 length: 14 amino acids. In DNA, the CDR3 is TGCGCCAGCCGAGGGTTGGCGAACACCGGGGAGCTGTTTTTT. The encoded protein is CASRGLANTGELFF.

This clonotype was observed a few times. The rearrangement uses TRBV5-1 and TRBJ2-5, with 10 bases that match TRBD1. The CDR3 totals 15 residues. Trimming took 3 bases from V and 3 from J; bases not matched to a gene: 5. Germline V gene data show CDR1 as SGHRS and CDR2 as YFSETQ. The CDR3 DNA reads TGCGCCAGCAGCTGGACAGGGGGTAGGGAAGAGACCCAGTACTTC. Translated: CASSWTGGREETQYF.

The V gene is TRBV3-1, the J gene TRBJ1-6; D remains unclear. The CDR3 consists of 12 residues. The germline V gene encodes CDR1 LGHDT and CDR2 YNNKEL (reference sequence). The germline V and J ends were trimmed by 1 base and 12 bases, with 7 bases remaining between them. The CDR3: CASSQAVGPLHF. The CDR3 DNA reads TGTGCCAGCAGCCAAGCCGTGGGACCCCTCCACTTT.